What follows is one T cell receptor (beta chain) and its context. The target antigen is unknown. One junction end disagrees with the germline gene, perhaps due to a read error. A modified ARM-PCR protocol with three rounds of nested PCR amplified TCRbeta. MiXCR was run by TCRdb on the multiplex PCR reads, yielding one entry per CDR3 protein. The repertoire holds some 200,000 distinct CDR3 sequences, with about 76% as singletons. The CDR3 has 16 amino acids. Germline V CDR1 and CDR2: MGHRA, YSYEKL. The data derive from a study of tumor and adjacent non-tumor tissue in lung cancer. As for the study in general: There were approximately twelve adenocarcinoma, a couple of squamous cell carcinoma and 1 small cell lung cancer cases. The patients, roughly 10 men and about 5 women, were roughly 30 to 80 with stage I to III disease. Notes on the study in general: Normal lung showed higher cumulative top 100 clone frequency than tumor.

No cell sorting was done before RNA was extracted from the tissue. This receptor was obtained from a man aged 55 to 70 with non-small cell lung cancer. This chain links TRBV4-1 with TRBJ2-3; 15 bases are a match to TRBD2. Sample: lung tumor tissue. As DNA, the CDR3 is TGCGCCAACAGCCACGGACTAGCGGGGGGGCAAGATACGCAGTATTTT. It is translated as CANSHGLAGGQDTQYF.